The 27 T cell receptor beta chains below were found in one sample sequenced in a study of radiation and T cells in renal cell carcinoma. Some clones are missing from TCRdb's copy, which holds only in-frame ones; the method was immunoSEQ multiplex PCR. The sample contains 50,000 to 75,000 clones, around 80% of which appear only once. This sample's time point: baseline pretreatment blood. The treatment denotes: 15 Gy SBRT to primary tumor, nephrectomy 4 weeks later. The sample in question was blood, obtained from a patient whose treatment included radiotherapy and nephrectomy. The receptor source for this set is a man between 60 and 75 years old with renal cell carcinoma.

A few counts support this clone. V and J are TRBV1 and TRBJ1-2. TRBV1 is recorded as a pseudogene. The CDR3 runs to 13 residues. Written as DNA, the CDR3 is TGCACCAGCAGCCAAGATAGAGGATATGGCTACACCTTC. Amino acid sequence: CTSSQDRGYGYTF.

By share of the sample, this clone is medium-sized. The rearrangement links TRBV19 to TRBJ2-1; TRBD1 might be the D (6 bases). Germline V lookup: CDR1 LNHDA, CDR2 SQIVND (reference sequence). Between the trimmed V and J ends, which lost 1 base and 12 bases, there was a span of 19 bases. The length of the CDR3 is 15 residues. The chain's CDR3 is CASSIGAGAGSGQFF. CDR3 sequence (DNA): TGTGCCAGTAGTATAGGGGCAGGGGCAGGCTCTGGGCAGTTCTTC.

CDR3 amino acids: CATFRVPGYTF. CDR3 sequence (DNA): TGTGCCACCTTTCGTGTACCCGGCTACACCTTC. This chain uses TRBV6-5 with TRBJ1-2; D unclear. Germline loops: CDR1 MNHEY, CDR2 SVGAGI. V was pared by 10 bases and J by 8 bases, with 14 bases between. This CDR3 has 11 residues.

The genes are TRBV6-6 and TRBJ2-1; D not resolved. Germline V gene sequence: CDR1 MNHNY, CDR2 SVGAGI (reference sequence). The CDR3 contains 15 residues. The V end lost 5 bases, the J end lost 0 bases, and 11 bases lay between the germline ends. The CDR3 reads CASSPRASSYNEQFF. DNA for the CDR3: TGTGCCAGCAGTCCCCGGGCGAGCTCCTACAATGAGCAGTTCTTC.

The CDR3 loop is CASSSPRGRPETDTQYF. CDR3 nucleotide sequence: TGTGCCAGCAGTTCCCCTCGCGGGCGACCCGAAACAGATACGCAGTATTTT. This chain uses TRBV27 with TRBJ2-3; TRBD2 might be the D (5 bases). The CDR3 consists of 17 residues. Looked up from germline, CDR1 is MNHEY and CDR2 is SMNVEV (reference sequence). V dropped 4 bases and J dropped 3 bases, with 20 bases sitting between them.

V is TRBV5-1 and J is TRBJ2-1; 8 positions match TRBD2. V shed 0 bases and J 9 bases; nucleotides not matched to a gene: 8. The CDR3 totals 15 residues. CDR1 is SGHRS and CDR2 is YFSETQ in the germline V gene. The CDR3 DNA reads TGCGCCAGCAGCTTGGTTGGGACTAGTGTAGCTGAGCAGTTCTTC. Translating it yields CASSLVGTSVAEQFF.

The CDR3 region is CASSQSDRYSNQPQHF. The CDR3 bases are TGCGCCAGCAGTCAATCGGACCGATATAGCAATCAGCCCCAGCATTTT. The chain is built from TRBV23-1 and TRBJ1-5; D is undetermined. TRBV23-1 is assigned to the ORF class and has an uncertain function. CDR3 length: 16 amino acids. The ends were cut back, 0 bases at V and 0 bases at J, with 9 bases in the middle.

The chain combines TRBV7-8 with TRBJ2-5, with 12 positions matching TRBD2. The ends lost 4 bases at V and 5 bases at J; junction bases unmatched: 8. The germline CDR1 and CDR2 sequences are SGHVS and FQNEAQ. The CDR3 consists of 16 residues. The CDR3 region is CASSSTSGGRRETQYF. The CDR3 DNA follows: TGTGCCAGCAGCTCGACTAGCGGGGGCCGACGGGAGACCCAGTACTTC. Looking up the rest from reference TRBV7-8 and TRBJ2-5 gives the full variable domain: GAGVSQSPRYKVAKRGQDVALRCDPISGHVSLFWYQQALGQGPEFLTYFQNEAQLDKSGLPSDRFFAERPEGSVSTLKIQRTQQEDSAVYLCASSSTSGGRRETQYFGPGTRLLVL.

This clone has a single count. The chain combines TRBV5-6 with TRBJ1-3, with D perhaps TRBD1 (5 bases). This CDR3 is built from 19 residues. The V gene lost 0 bases and the J gene lost 0 bases, with 19 bases spanning the gap. CDR1 and CDR2 (germline): SGHDT, YYEEEE. The CDR3 nucleotides are TGTGCCAGCAGCTTGGATCGGGGCCTCCTAACTTACTCTGGAAACACCATATATTTT. It translates to CASSLDRGLLTYSGNTIYF.

CDR3 DNA: TGTGCCAGCAGGTCCCGGACCGCCGGAGGGACCGGGGAGCTGTTTTTT. It yields the protein CASRSRTAGGTGELFF. The rearrangement uses TRBV7-2 and TRBJ2-2; D perhaps matches TRBD2 (6 bases). The CDR3 consists of 16 residues. Germline V lookup: CDR1 SGHTA, CDR2 FQGNSA. Trimming removed 6 bases at V and 5 bases at J, with 19 bases between. Based on the CDR3 plus reference TRBV7-2 and TRBJ2-2, the full variable domain is GAGVSQSPSNKVTEKGKDVELRCDPISGHTALYWYRQSLGQGLEFLIYFQGNSAPDKSGLPSDRFSAERTGGSVSTLTIQRTQQEDSAVYLCASRSRTAGGTGELFFGEGSRLTVL.

This chain links TRBV11-3 with TRBJ1-4; 7 positions agree with TRBD1. Unmatched junction bases numbered 9, after V lost 7 bases and J lost 4 bases. The CDR3 has 15 residues. Germline V gene data show CDR1 as SGHNT and CDR2 as YENEEA. The CDR3 DNA reads TGTGCCAGCACCAAAGCCGGGACAGTTAATGAAAAACTGTTTTTT. Translating it yields CASTKAGTVNEKLFF.

The rearrangement uses TRBV27 and TRBJ2-1; 7 bases map to TRBD1. Germline CDR1 MNHEY, CDR2 SMNVEV (reference sequence). CDR3 length equals 14 residues. V dropped 8 bases and J dropped 6; count of bases not matched to a gene: 10. DNA of the CDR3: TGTGCCAGCTTTGACAGGGCTCCACTCAATGAGCAGTTCTTC. Protein sequence: CASFDRAPLNEQFF.

This rearrangement joins TRBV19 to TRBJ2-5; D call uncertain. Between the trimmed V and J ends, which lost 1 base and 1 base, there was a span of 7 bases. The CDR3 length is 14 residues. Germline CDR1 reads LNHDA; CDR2 reads SQIVND (reference sequence). The CDR3 sequence: CASSIGPAQETQYF. In DNA form, the CDR3 reads TGTGCCAGTAGTATAGGGCCAGCCCAAGAGACCCAGTACTTC. The complete variable domain, with remaining parts taken from reference TRBV19 and TRBJ2-5, reads DGGITQSPKYLFRKEGQNVTLSCEQNLNHDAMYWYRQDPGQGLRLIYYSQIVNDFQKGDIAEGYSVSREKKESFPLTVTSAQKNPTAFYLCASSIGPAQETQYFGPGTRLLVL.

The V call is TRBV7-8, the J call TRBJ1-3; D possibly corresponds to TRBD1 (5 bases). The CDR3 sequence is 16 residues long. Looked up from germline, CDR1 is SGHVS and CDR2 is FQNEAQ. Trimming stripped 5 bases from V and 2 bases from J, with 16 bases between. The CDR3 loop reads CASSPAEGKAGNTIYF. DNA of the CDR3: TGTGCCAGCAGCCCTGCAGAGGGGAAGGCTGGAAACACCATATATTTT.

The gene calls are TRBV14 and TRBJ2-3, with 10 bases aligning to TRBD2. Germline trimming cut 2 bases from V and 0 bases from J; bases unmatched to any gene: 2. Germline V CDR1 and CDR2: SGHDN, FVKESK. CDR3 size: 16 residues. CDR3: CASSQFSGGSTDTQYF. The CDR3 DNA reads TGTGCCAGCAGCCAATTTAGCGGGGGGAGCACAGATACGCAGTATTTT. The full variable domain, completed using reference TRBV14 and TRBJ2-3, is EAGVTQFPSHSVIEKGQTVTLRCDPISGHDNLYWYRRVMGKEIKFLLHFVKESKQDESGMPNNRFLAERTGGTYSTLKVQPAELEDSGVYFCASSQFSGGSTDTQYFGPGTRLTVL.

This CDR3 reads CAWSPDLQGTYGYTF. CDR3 nucleotides: TGTGCCTGGAGCCCCGACCTACAGGGTACCTATGGCTACACCTTC. V usage is TRBV30 and J usage is TRBJ1-2; D may be TRBD1 (6 bases). The CDR3 contains 15 residues. Germline V gene sequence: CDR1 GTSNPN, CDR2 SVGIG (reference sequence). The V end was cut by 3 bases, the J end by 4 bases, with 18 bases between.

The rearrangement joins TRBV7-2 to TRBJ1-4; D unresolved. V shed 0 bases and J shed 7 bases, with 15 bases lying between them. CDR1 is SGHTA and CDR2 is FQGNSA in the germline V gene. This CDR3 contains 16 residues. CDR3 residues: CASSLAGGYSIEKLFF. The DNA of the CDR3 is TGTGCCAGCAGCTTAGCGGGAGGATATAGTATTGAAAAACTGTTTTTT.

The chain carries TRBV12-5 and TRBJ1-2; the D is unclear. Between the trimmed V and J ends, which lost 0 bases and 5 bases, there was a span of 7 bases. This CDR3 is built from 13 residues. Germline CDR1 LGHNT, CDR2 FRNRAP. The CDR3 spells CASGLVNSYGYTF. DNA for the CDR3: TGTGCTAGTGGTTTGGTTAACAGTTATGGCTACACCTTC.

This clone turned up a few times. The J gene is TRBJ1-3, the V gene TRBV7-2; D uncertain. The CDR3 runs 15 residues. CDR1 is SGHTA, CDR2 FQGNSA, per germline. Trimming took off 3 bases at V and 0 bases at J, with 9 bases between the two ends. In DNA, the CDR3 is TGTGCCAGCAGCTTGTTCCGGCTCTCTGGAAACACCATATATTTT. Translated, it gives CASSLFRLSGNTIYF.

A few counts support this clone. The rearrangement joins TRBV19 to TRBJ1-2; a weak D match, TRBD1 (5 bases). This CDR3 is built from 13 residues. The germline V gene has CDR1 LNHDA and CDR2 SQIVND (reference sequence). V dropped 10 bases and J dropped 4 bases, with 16 bases sitting between them. Written as DNA, the CDR3 is TGTGCCACCCGGGGCGGGGTCTCCTATGGCTACACCTTC. It yields the protein CATRGGVSYGYTF.

The chain has TRBV6-1 and TRBJ2-7, with a tentative D call TRBD1 (6 bases). CDR1 is MNHNS and CDR2 is SASEGT in the germline V gene. The V end lost 8 bases, the J end lost 4 bases, and 18 bases lay between the germline ends. The CDR3 is made up of 14 amino acids. CDR3 sequence (DNA): TGTGCCAGCGACCGGGACACCCTCTATTACGAGCAGTACGTC. Protein sequence: CASDRDTLYYEQYV.

J is TRBJ2-5 and V is TRBV11-2; perhaps TRBD1 as D (5 bases). Per germline, CDR1 SGHAT and CDR2 FQNNGV. V lost 1 base, J lost 5 bases, and 11 bases lay in between. The length of the CDR3 is 14 residues. This chain's CDR3 is CASSLAPGLETQYF. In DNA form, the CDR3 reads TGTGCCAGCAGCTTAGCCCCAGGGTTGGAGACCCAGTACTTC.

The chain joins TRBV19 to TRBJ1-5, with a tentative D call TRBD1 (6 bases). Germline V lookup: CDR1 LNHDA, CDR2 SQIVND (reference sequence). There are 15 residues in the CDR3. V gave up 5 bases and J gave up 2 bases, with 13 bases separating them. The CDR3 spells CASSVNREGNQPQHF. In DNA form, the CDR3 reads TGTGCCAGTAGTGTTAACAGGGAGGGCAATCAGCCCCAGCATTTT.

This rearrangement joins TRBV6-5 to TRBJ1-2; tentative D call: TRBD1 (6 bases). Per the germline V gene, CDR1 is MNHEY and CDR2 is SVGAGI. The CDR3 sequence is 13 residues long. V lost 8 bases, J lost 5 bases, and 15 bases lay in between. CDR3 residues: CASGVNREYGYTF. The CDR3 DNA reads TGTGCCAGCGGTGTGAACAGGGAATATGGCTACACCTTC.

The V call is TRBV5-4, the J call TRBJ2-1; D gene ambiguous. The germline V and J ends were trimmed by 0 bases and 0 bases, with 7 bases remaining between them. This CDR3 has 15 amino acids. The V gene's germline CDR1 is SGHNT and CDR2 YYREEE (reference sequence). The CDR3 sequence: CASSLDGSSYNEQFF. The CDR3 nucleotides read TGTGCCAGCAGCTTGGACGGAAGCTCCTACAATGAGCAGTTCTTC.

Only a few counts were recorded for this clone. This rearrangement joins TRBV30 to TRBJ1-1; TRBD1 matches at 8 bases. CDR3 size: 14 residues. Trimming took 1 base from V and 4 from J; bases not matched to a gene: 5. CDR1 GTSNPN and CDR2 SVGIG come from the germline V gene (reference sequence). This chain's CDR3 is CAWSGTGRLTEAFF. The DNA for the CDR3 is TGTGCCTGGAGTGGGACAGGGCGTCTCACTGAAGCTTTCTTT.

This chain joins TRBV2 and TRBJ1-3; D not resolved. V was trimmed by 6 bases and J by 3 bases, leaving 12 bases between them. Germline lookup yields CDR1 SNHLY and CDR2 FYNNEI. CDR3 length: 14 amino acids. For the CDR3, the DNA is TGTGCCAGCAGGCGAACCTTCTTTGGAAACACCATATATTTT. This sequence encodes CASRRTFFGNTIYF.